A selection of T cell receptor beta chains follows, all from one sample in a study of blood T cell repertoires in COVID-19. Sequencing used immunoSEQ multiplex PCR; TCRdb keeps in-frame clones, though not all of them. Among over 200,000 clones, over 75% were seen once, and the ten largest hold 2% to 2.5%. Sequencing was performed on peripheral blood. The receptor source for this set is a woman aged 45-65 years with acute or convalescent COVID-19. The CDR3 runs from the conserved cysteine through the conserved F or W. D genes are given only for firm matches. The size entry is marked missing in some rows and otherwise reads once, few, many or a size class.

j_call,clone_size,d_call,v_call,cdr3_nt,cdr3_aa
TRBJ1-4,-,-,TRBV27,TGTGCCAGCAGTTTATGGGGGCGGGAAAAACTGTTTTTT,CASSLWGREKLFF
TRBJ2-2,-,TRBD2,TRBV6-5,TGTGCCAGTAAGGGAGGGGCGACCACCGGGGAGCTGTTTTTT,CASKGGATTGELFF
TRBJ1-4,-,TRBD1,TRBV7-9,TGTGCCAGCAGCTTAGACAGGGGGGCTAATGAAAAACTGTTTTTT,CASSLDRGANEKLFF
TRBJ2-7,-,TRBD2,TRBV6-5,TGTGCCAGCAGTTACCGTGCGGGAGTGGGCGAGCAGTACTTC,CASSYRAGVGEQYF
TRBJ2-5,-,-,TRBV7-8,TGTGCCAGCAGCTTAGAACTGTTACGGGAACTCCCCTCGGAGACCCAGTACTTC,CASSLELLRELPSETQYF
TRBJ1-5,-,-,TRBV30,TGTGCCTGGTGCCACAGGGCTGATCAGCCCCAGCATTTT,CAWCHRADQPQHF
TRBJ2-1,few,TRBD2,TRBV7-3,TGTGCCAGCAGCTTAAAGCGGGAGGGACCCTACAATGAGCAGTTCTTC,CASSLKREGPYNEQFF
TRBJ2-7,-,-,TRBV28,TGTGCCGGCAGGGACTCCAGCTCCTACGAGCAGTACTTC,CAGRDSSSYEQYF
TRBJ2-1,-,-,TRBV7-2,TGTGCCAGCAGCTCCCTACTAGATTACGCTGAGCAGTTCTTC,CASSSLLDYAEQFF
TRBJ2-7,-,TRBD1,TRBV27,TGTGCCAGTTTAACTTACCAGGGGGCTAGATCCTACGAGCAGTACTTC,CASLTYQGARSYEQYF
TRBJ1-1,-,-,TRBV28,TGTGCCAGCAGACCCCCGAACAGGGAGCACACTGAAGCTTTCTTT,CASRPPNREHTEAFF
TRBJ1-6,-,TRBD1,TRBV4-1,TGCGCCAGCAGCCAAGTTGGGGGTTTGGGACAGGGGAATTCACCCCTCCACTTT,CASSQVGGLGQGNSPLHF
TRBJ1-5,once,-,TRBV7-3,TGTGCCAGCAGCACTCCACAAGGGGCCCAGCATTTT,CASSTPQGAQHF
TRBJ1-1,-,-,TRBV10-3,TGTGCCATCAGTGGATGGGCGAAGGACACTGAAGCTTTCTTT,CAISGWAKDTEAFF
TRBJ1-1,-,-,TRBV3-1/TRBV3-2,TGTGCCAGCAGCCCTGGGACACCGAACACTGAAGCTTTCTTT,CASSPGTPNTEAFF
TRBJ1-5,-,TRBD1,TRBV24-1,TGTGCCACCAGTGGCCCGGGACAGGGAAGCCAGCCCCAGCATTTT,CATSGPGQGSQPQHF
TRBJ2-2,few,-,TRBV7-7,TGTGCCAGCAGCTTAGATGACAGCAAGAACACCGGGGAGCTGTTTTTT,CASSLDDSKNTGELFF
TRBJ1-2,-,-,TRBV12-3/TRBV12-4,TGTGCCAGCAGCCAGAGGGTCTATGGCTACACCTTC,CASSQRVYGYTF
TRBJ2-1,once,TRBD2,TRBV9,TGTGCCAGCAGCGTAACCTTAAGACTAGCCTCAAATGAGCAGTTCTTC,CASSVTLRLASNEQFF
TRBJ2-1,-,TRBD2,TRBV28,TGTGCCAGCAGTTTTGTCCACCCCAGGACTAGCGGTTACAATGAGCAGTTCTTC,CASSFVHPRTSGYNEQFF
TRBJ1-6,-,TRBD1,TRBV20-1,TGCAGTGCTAGTGACAGGGGTAGTAATTCACCCCTCCACTTT,CSASDRGSNSPLHF
TRBJ2-3,once,TRBD2,TRBV7-2,TGTGCCAGCAGCTCGGGACTAGCGGAACGCACAGATACGCAGTATTTT,CASSSGLAERTDTQYF
TRBJ1-1,-,-,TRBV12-3/TRBV12-4,TGTGCCATATCCTCAGGGTTTAGCACTGAAGCTTTCTTT,CAISSGFSTEAFF
TRBJ1-4,-,-,TRBV3-1/TRBV3-2,TGTGCCAGCAGCCAAATCAACGGTAATGAAAAACTGTTTTTT,CASSQINGNEKLFF
TRBJ2-2,-,-,TRBV6-5,TGTGCCAGCAGTTACAATGCCATCAGGAACACCGGGGAGCTGTTTTTT,CASSYNAIRNTGELFF
TRBJ2-5,-,-,TRBV6-5,TGTGCCAGCAGTTACAATCAGGCGGAGACCCAGTACTTC,CASSYNQAETQYF
TRBJ2-5,-,TRBD1,TRBV7-9,TGTGCCAGCAGCTCACAACCAGGGGGCCAAGAGACCCAGTACTTC,CASSSQPGGQETQYF
TRBJ2-7,once,-,TRBV11-2,TGTGCCAGCAGCTTAAGCGTCAACTCCTACGAGCAGTACTTC,CASSLSVNSYEQYF
TRBJ1-2,-,-,TRBV4-1,TGCGCCAGCAGCCAAGCCCCAGGGGTCTATGGCTACACCTTC,CASSQAPGVYGYTF